This TCR beta chain was sequenced for a study of T-cell reconstitution after alpha-beta-depleted transplantation in children. Using unique molecular identifiers, the investigators prepared the TCRbeta library. TCRdb independently ran MiXCR on the PCR reads; one entry per CDR3 protein. The sample lists a few hundred thousand distinct CDR3 sequences; less than 15% were seen once. The clonotype was recovered from a human donor who donated a stem cell graft to a child with Fanconi anemia. Sequenced here: PBMCs, sampled from the stem cell graft.

CDR3 bases: TGTGCCAGCAGTTTGAGGGGTTGGACAGATACGCAGTATTTT. Amino acids: CASSLRGWTDTQYF. The V call is TRBV12-3 or TRBV12-4, the J call TRBJ2-3; D is tentatively TRBD1 or TRBD2 (5 bases each). This CDR3 comprises 14 residues. Trimming left V 3 bases short and J 3 bases short, with 10 bases between.